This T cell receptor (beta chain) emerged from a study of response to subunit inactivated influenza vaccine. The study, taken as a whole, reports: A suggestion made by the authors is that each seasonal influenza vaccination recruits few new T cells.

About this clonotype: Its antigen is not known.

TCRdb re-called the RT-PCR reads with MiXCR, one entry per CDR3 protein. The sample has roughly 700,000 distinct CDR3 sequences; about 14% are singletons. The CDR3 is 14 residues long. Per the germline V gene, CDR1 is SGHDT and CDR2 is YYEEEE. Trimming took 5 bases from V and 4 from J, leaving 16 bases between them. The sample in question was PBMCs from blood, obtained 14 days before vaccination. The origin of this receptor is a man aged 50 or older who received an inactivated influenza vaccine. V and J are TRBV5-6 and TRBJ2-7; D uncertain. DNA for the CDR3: TGTGCCAGCAGATACAAAGGTAGAGGATACGAGCAGTACTTC. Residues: CASRYKGRGYEQYF.